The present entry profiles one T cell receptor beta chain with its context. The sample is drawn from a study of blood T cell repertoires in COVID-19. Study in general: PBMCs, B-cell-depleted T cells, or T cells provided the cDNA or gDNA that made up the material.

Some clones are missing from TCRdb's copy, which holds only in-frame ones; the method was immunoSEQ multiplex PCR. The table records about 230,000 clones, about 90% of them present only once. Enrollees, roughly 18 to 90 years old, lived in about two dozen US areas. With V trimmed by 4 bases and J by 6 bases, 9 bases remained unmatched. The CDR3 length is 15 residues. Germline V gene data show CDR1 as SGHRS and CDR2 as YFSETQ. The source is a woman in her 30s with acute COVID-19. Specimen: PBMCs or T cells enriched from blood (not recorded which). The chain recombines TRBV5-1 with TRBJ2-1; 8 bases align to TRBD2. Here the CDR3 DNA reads TGCGCCAGCAGCGTAACGGGGGGGCCTTTCAATGAGCAGTTCTTC. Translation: CASSVTGGPFNEQFF. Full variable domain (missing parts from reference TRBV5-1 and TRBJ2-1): KAGVTQTPRYLIKTRGQQVTLSCSPISGHRSVSWYQQTPGQGLQFLFEYFSETQRNKGNFPGRFSGRQFSNSRSEMNVSTLELGDSALYLCASSVTGGPFNEQFFGPGTRLTVL.